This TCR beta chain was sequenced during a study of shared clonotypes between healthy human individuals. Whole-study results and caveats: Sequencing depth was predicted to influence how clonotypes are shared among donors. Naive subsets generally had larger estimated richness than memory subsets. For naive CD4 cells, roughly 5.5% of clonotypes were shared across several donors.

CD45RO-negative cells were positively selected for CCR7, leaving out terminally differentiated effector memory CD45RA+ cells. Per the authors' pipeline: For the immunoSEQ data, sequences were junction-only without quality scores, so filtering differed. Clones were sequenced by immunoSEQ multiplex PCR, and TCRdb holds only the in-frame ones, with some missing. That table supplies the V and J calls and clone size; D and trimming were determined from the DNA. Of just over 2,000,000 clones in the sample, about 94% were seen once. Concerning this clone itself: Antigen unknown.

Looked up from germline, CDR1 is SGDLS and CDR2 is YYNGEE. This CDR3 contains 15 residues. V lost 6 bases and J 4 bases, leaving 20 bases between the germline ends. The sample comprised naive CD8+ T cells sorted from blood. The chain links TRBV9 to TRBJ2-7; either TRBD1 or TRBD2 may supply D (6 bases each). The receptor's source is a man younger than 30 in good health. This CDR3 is CASTPGRGGTYEQYF. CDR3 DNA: TGTGCCAGCACCCCCGGGAGAGGGGGGACGTACGAGCAGTACTTC.